This T cell receptor (beta chain) is drawn from a study of cytomegalovirus exposure and HLA in healthy donors. This clone was recorded a few times. The junction had 8 bases not matched to a gene; V was cut back by 1 base and J by 5 bases. The CDR3 extends over 16 amino acids. The germline CDR1 and CDR2 sequences are SGHKS and YYEKEE (reference sequence). Primers included in the PCR were 60 Vbeta and 13 Jbeta primers. Here immunoSEQ multiplex PCR was the method, and the copy in TCRdb shows in-frame clones only, minus some. The table includes approximately 93,000 clones, 79% detected once. The sequenced material came from PBMCs. The source is a male donor in good health and CMV-seropositive. V and J are TRBV5-5 and TRBJ1-4; TRBD1 aligns across 7 bases. CDR3: CASSLTGTALNEKLFF. The CDR3 nucleotides read TGTGCCAGCAGCTTGACTGGGACAGCTTTAAATGAAAAACTGTTTTTT.